This T cell receptor beta chain came from a study of CD8 T cells in Susac syndrome (dated by TCRdb to about 2019). About the investigation overall: Of the Susac syndrome patients who were sequenced, over five had clinically active disease and 8 or 9 were in clinical remission. At the time of blood withdrawal, Susac syndrome patients were either therapy-naive, taking corticosteroids (with some also receiving IVIg), or on IVIg alone. Repertoire sequencing was used to test whether CD8+ T cell activation and differentiation in Susac syndrome was antigen driven. Clonality of the CD8+ T cell repertoire was compared between 11 to 12 healthy donors, approximately 14 Susac syndrome patients and some 15 multiple sclerosis patients.

From a lookup of the germline V gene (reference sequence), CDR1 and CDR2 are MNHEY and SMNVEV. Counted from cysteine to phenylalanine, this CDR3 has 14 amino acids. The entry retains the CDR3 DNA only, 42 bases that are in frame from base 1. RNA was extracted with the RNeasy kit and roughly 0.45 to 1 ug was reverse transcribed using random hexamers. The immunoSEQ multiplex PCR assay, which covers 54 Vbeta and 13 Jbeta segments, was used to amplify TCR beta CDR3 regions. To correct PCR amplification bias, a synthetic template baseline was used for both primer optimization and computational correction. For the original study's pipeline: Only productive sequences were kept, with reads annotated to V, D and J genes according to IMGT and analyzed in immunoSEQ Analyzer. Clonality was calculated as one minus the Shannon entropy normalized by log2 of the number of productive unique sequences. For each patient and control, public and private clones were evaluated within the 100 most prevalent clones. Susac-specific clones were defined as absent from healthy and MS cohorts, 1052 published viral clones and other ImmuneACCESS disease sequences. TCRdb passed the public sequencing reads through fastp at Q25 and MiXCR, retaining productive beta sequences. One record per CDR3 amino acid sequence lists the most common genes and DNA. The authors' filters were not applied to this entry. The sample has about 120,000 distinct CDR3 sequences on record, just under 95% of them singletons. In total, the top ten clones hold 0.28% of the sample.

Peripheral blood CD8+ and CD4+ T cells from healthy donors, Susac syndrome patients and multiple sclerosis patients were profiled using high-throughput TCR beta sequencing. Susac syndrome patients met recently defined diagnostic criteria for definite or probable disease. Bulk CD8+ and CD4+ T cells were purified by magnetic negative isolation, whereas CD8+ TEMRA cells were enriched by FACS. Blood was drawn into EDTA tubes, processed within 24 hours, and PBMCs were isolated by density gradient centrifugation. PBMCs intended for TCR sequencing were cryopreserved in liquid nitrogen and thawed later in a water bath at 37 degrees C. A purity of at least 90% was achieved for sorted or isolated CD4+, CD8+ and CD8+ TEMRA cells. Findings and caveats that apply to the study as a whole: The number of individuals in the TCR sequencing and HLA analysis was acknowledged as relatively small. Some 15 and five Susac-specific public clones were found in the total CD8+ and CD8+ TEMRA repertoires, respectively. Susac syndrome CD8+ repertoires showed clonal expansion, highest in CD8+ TEMRA cells and greater in clinically active than remitting patients.

Notes on this clonotype: Its recognized antigen is unknown. One base away there is no much larger clone; base qualities are not given.

This receptor was obtained from a human donor with Susac syndrome. The sample comprised CD8+ T cells from PBMCs. The chain was built from TRBV27 and TRBJ1-2; the D segment could be TRBD1, given 5 matching bases. The CDR3 is CAIFGDGRDYGYTF. The sequenced DNA is TGTGCGATTTTTGGGGACGGGCGGGACTATGGCTACACCTTC.